This T cell receptor beta chain was identified during a study of cytomegalovirus exposure and HLA in healthy donors. The wider study: Tens of millions of unique TCRs, all from HLA-typed donors, were included in an early release of the data.

It was with 60 Vbeta and 13 Jbeta primers that the PCR ran. Per the authors' pipeline: Later, roughly 86 million unique TCR beta chains were counted in an analysis, and 8.5 million to 13 million of them were shared. Generated by immunoSEQ multiplex PCR, the TCRdb table keeps only in-frame clones and is missing some. From that table come the V and J calls and clone size; the DNA was used to work out D and trimming. The sample holds 110,000 or so clones; over 65% are singletons and the top ten take roughly 12%. The study's findings and limits: Exclusion as indistinguishable affected some V segments, including TRBV6-2 and TRBV6-3. By a later analysis, the bulk of CMV-associated TCR beta chains appeared HLA-restricted.

About this clone itself: No antigen is known for it.

The germline V gene has CDR1 SGHNT and CDR2 YYREEE (reference sequence). Germline trimming cut 9 bases from V and 2 bases from J; bases unmatched to any gene: 8. CDR3 length equals 14 residues. This chain uses TRBV5-4 with TRBJ2-3; 8 bases match TRBD1. The sample consisted of PBMCs. The clonotype was recovered from a woman between 45 and 60 years old in good health and CMV-seropositive. CDR3 region: CATRTRGPTDTQYF. CDR3 nucleotides: TGTGCCACCCGTACCAGGGGGCCCACAGATACGCAGTATTTT.